Listed here are 20 T cell receptor beta chains from one sample, sequenced in a study of CD8+CD57+ T cells in acquired aplastic anemia. Genomic DNA served as template for TCR beta VDJ and CDR3 profiling. TCRdb passed the reads through MiXCR, listing each CDR3 protein once. In the table there are roughly 300,000 distinct CDR3 sequences, around three fifths of which are singletons. Material: sorted CD4+, CD8+, or CD8+CD57+ T cells (not recorded which) from PBMCs. These TCRs come from a human donor with severe aplastic anemia or a healthy control (not recorded which).

This clonotype has at least ten counts. The rearrangement uses TRBV4-2 and TRBJ2-7, with D possibly TRBD2 on 5 matching bases. Germline V gene sequence: CDR1 LGHNA, CDR2 YNFKEQ. The CDR3 has 14 amino acids. With 1 base removed from V and 4 bases from J, the gap between germline ends came to 11 bases. The CDR3, as DNA: TGTGCCAGCAGCCAAGTCGACGGGGAGTACGAGCAGTACTTC. Translated: CASSQVDGEYEQYF.

The count of this clonotype is one. The junction shows a germline mismatch at one end, possibly a read error. This sequence joins TRBV5-8 and TRBJ1-2, with 10 positions matching TRBD1. Germline assignment: CDR1 SGHTS and CDR2 YDEGEE. The CDR3 is 14 amino acids. This CDR3 reads CASSLVSTGGGYTF. In DNA, the CDR3 is TGCGCCAGCAGCTTGGTATCGACAGGGGGCGGCTACACCTTC. Variable domain in full (rest from reference TRBV5-8 and TRBJ1-2): EAGVTQSPTHLIKTRGQQATLRCSPISGHTSVYWYQQALGLGLQFLLWYDEGEERNRGNFPPRFSGRQFPNYSSELNVNALELEDSALYLCASSLVSTGGGYTFGSGTRLTVV.

The CDR3 DNA reads as TGCGCCAGCAGCTCCGGGACGGGGGCCGGCGAGCAGTACTTC. Translated: CASSSGTGAGEQYF. The chain links TRBV5-1 to TRBJ2-7; D could derive from TRBD1 or TRBD2 (6 bases each). This CDR3 spans 14 amino acids. Trimming took off 3 bases at V and 6 bases at J, with 16 bases between the two ends. Germline V CDR1 and CDR2: SGHRS, YFSETQ.

This clonotype occurred many times. The chain has TRBV9 and TRBJ2-1; 10 positions match TRBD2. Per germline, CDR1 SGDLS and CDR2 YYNGEE. This CDR3 comprises 16 residues. The J segment lost 6 bases and the V segment lost 0 bases, leaving 6 bases of the junction unmatched. CDR3 nucleotides: TGTGCCAGCAGCGTAGGTGAGCGGGGGGGGGCCAATGAGCAGTTCTTC. As protein: CASSVGERGGANEQFF.

The chain couples TRBV20-1 to TRBJ1-4; 7 positions agree with TRBD1. Germline V gene lookup returns CDR1 DFQATT and CDR2 SNEGSKA (reference sequence). V lost 4 bases, J lost 5 bases, and 7 bases stayed unmatched. The CDR3 contains 14 residues. DNA for the CDR3: TGCAGTGCTACAGACAGGGTGCACAATGAAAAACTGTTTTTT. Amino acids: CSATDRVHNEKLFF.

Remarks on this clonotype: A read error is likely, as this CDR3 ends without the conserved phenylalanine or tryptophan. The chain carries TRBV12-3 or TRBV12-4 and TRBJ2-1; 11 bases line up with TRBD1. The CDR3 covers 18 residues. V trimming: 0 bases; J trimming: 7 bases; junction bases outside the gene matches: 11. The CDR3 protein is CASSLALSDRGLGNEQFC. The CDR3, as DNA: TGTGCCAGCAGTTTAGCGCTCTCGGACAGGGGGCTGGGGAATGAGCAGTTCTGC.

The chain employs TRBV4-1 and TRBJ2-1; the match to TRBD2 covers 7 bases. CDR1 and CDR2 from the germline V gene are MGHRA and YSYEKL. The CDR3 length is 15 residues. J gave up 12 bases and V 0 bases, and 11 bases lay outside the gene matches. DNA of the CDR3: TGCGCCAGCAGCCAAGATAAACTAGCGCTCCCAGGGCAGTTCTTC. It translates to CASSQDKLALPGQFF.

The chain uses TRBV18 and TRBJ1-4; 7 positions agree with TRBD1. V was pared by 4 bases and J by 4 bases, with 9 bases of the junction left unmatched. The V gene's germline CDR1 is KGHSH and CDR2 LQKENI. The CDR3 covers 16 residues. CDR3 sequence (DNA): TGTGCCAGCTCACAACTCGCGGCAGGGGGTAATGAAAAACTGTTTTTT. It is translated as CASSQLAAGGNEKLFF. The complete variable domain, with remaining parts taken from reference TRBV18 and TRBJ1-4, reads NAGVMQNPRHLVRRRGQEARLRCSPMKGHSHVYWYRQLPEEGLKFMVYLQKENIIDESGMPKERFSAEFPKEGPSILRIQQVVRGDSAAYFCASSQLAAGGNEKLFFGSGTQLSVL.

The rearrangement uses TRBV29-1 and TRBJ1-2, with a tentative D call TRBD1 (6 bases). CDR1 is SQVTM and CDR2 is ANQGSEA in the germline V gene. CDR3 size: 14 residues. The V end lost 3 bases, the J end lost 2 bases, and 13 bases lay between the germline ends. The CDR3 DNA follows: TGCAGCGTTGAGACGACAGGAACAAACTATGGCTACACCTTC. Translating it yields CSVETTGTNYGYTF.

The rearrangement uses TRBV4-3 and TRBJ1-1; D is uncertain. CDR3 length equals 13 residues. V lost 2 bases, J lost 1 base, and 5 bases lay in between. CDR1 is LGHNA, CDR2 YSLEER, per germline. CDR3 region: CASSQTPNTEAFF. The CDR3 DNA reads as TGCGCCAGCAGCCAAACACCGAACACTGAAGCTTTCTTT.

The chain is built from TRBV20-1 and TRBJ2-4, with a weak D call TRBD2 (6 bases). Germline V gene data show CDR1 as DFQATT and CDR2 as SNEGSKA (reference sequence). The CDR3 contains 11 residues. Trimming removed 0 bases from V and 13 bases from J, with 10 bases in between. CDR3 region: CSARDRREQYF. Written as DNA, the CDR3 is TGCAGTGCTAGAGACAGGAGGGAACAGTACTTC.

The V gene is TRBV11-2, the J gene TRBJ2-7; D may match TRBD1 or TRBD2 (5 bases each). V was shortened by 3 bases and J by 5 bases, with 14 bases between the two germline ends. Germline assignment: CDR1 SGHAT and CDR2 FQNNGV. The CDR3 is made up of 14 amino acids. This CDR3 is CASSFERGTHEQYF. In nucleotides, the CDR3 is TGTGCCAGCAGCTTCGAGAGGGGTACCCACGAGCAGTACTTC. The whole variable domain, filled in from reference TRBV11-2 and TRBJ2-7, reads EAGVAQSPRYKIIEKRQSVAFWCNPISGHATLYWYQQILGQGPKLLIQFQNNGVVDDSQLPKDRFSAERLKGVDSTLKIQPAKLEDSAVYLCASSFERGTHEQYFGPGTRLTVT.

On this clonotype: At one boundary the junction diverges from the germline segment, which might be a read error. This chain joins TRBV2 and TRBJ1-1; TRBD1 matches at 9 bases. The CDR3 consists of 14 residues. From germline, CDR1 is SNHLY and CDR2 FYNNEI. DNA of the CDR3: TGTGCCAGCATAAGGACAGGGGCTAACACTGAAGCTTCCTTT. Translating it yields CASIRTGANTEASF.

At least ten counts were recorded for this clonotype. The rearrangement links TRBV25-1 to TRBJ1-1; 8 positions match TRBD1. J lost 1 base, V lost 2 bases, and 3 bases had no gene match. The CDR3 extends over 15 amino acids. Germline V gives CDR1 MGHDK, CDR2 SYGVNS. The CDR3 DNA reads as TGTGCCAGCAGTGAACCGGGACAGGCGAACACTGAAGCTTTCTTT. Translating it yields CASSEPGQANTEAFF.

This clonotype was detected ten times or more. CDR3 protein: CASSGGSGETEAFF. The CDR3 DNA follows: TGTGCCAGCAGCGGGGGTTCAGGGGAGACTGAAGCTTTCTTT. The chain employs TRBV9 and TRBJ1-1; D possibly corresponds to TRBD1 (6 bases). The CDR3 length is 14 residues. V was trimmed by 3 bases and J by 5 bases, leaving 14 bases between them. Per germline, CDR1 SGDLS and CDR2 YYNGEE.

The chain couples TRBV7-2 to TRBJ2-7; D is possibly TRBD1 or TRBD2 (5 bases each). This CDR3 contains 12 residues. CDR1 is SGHTA and CDR2 is FQGNSA in the germline V gene. Deletions cut 1 base from V and 9 bases from J, with 10 bases between. CDR3 amino acids: CASSLGEGMQYF. CDR3 bases: TGTGCCAGCAGCTTAGGTGAGGGGATGCAGTACTTC. The variable domain in full, completed from reference TRBV7-2 and TRBJ2-7, reads GAGVSQSPSNKVTEKGKDVELRCDPISGHTALYWYRQSLGQGLEFLIYFQGNSAPDKSGLPSDRFSAERTGGSVSTLTIQRTQQEDSAVYLCASSLGEGMQYFGPGTRLTVT.

This clonotype was observed at least ten times. A junction boundary mismatches the germline segment, possibly from a read error. The chain is built from TRBV5-1 and TRBJ1-1; D is unresolved. The CDR3 has 13 amino acids. Germline V gene data show CDR1 as SGHRS and CDR2 as YFSETQ. CDR3 residues: CASSLGWGTEAFF. The CDR3 DNA follows: TGTGCCAGCAGCTTAGGGTGGGGCACTGAAGCTTTCTTT.

The CDR3, as DNA: TGTGCCAGCAGTGACGGGATCAATTATGGCTACACCTTC. It specifies CASSDGINYGYTF. The chain joins TRBV6-1 to TRBJ1-2; D is unresolved. Germline-derived CDR1 and CDR2 are MNHNS and SASEGT. With 3 bases removed from V and 5 bases from J, the gap between germline ends came to 10 bases. The CDR3 runs 13 residues.

Comment on this clonotype: Germline and junction disagree at one end, which may indicate a read error. The chain carries TRBV5-6 and TRBJ2-5; D is undetermined. The CDR3 covers 15 residues. Germline loops: CDR1 SGHDT, CDR2 YYEEEE. The CDR3 DNA reads as TGTGTCAGCAGCCAACTTTGGACCCGATCGGAGACCCAGTACTTC. This codes for CVSSQLWTRSETQYF.

The chain has TRBV29-1 and TRBJ2-1; TRBD2 matches at 8 bases. The J segment lost 0 bases and the V segment lost 3 bases, leaving 10 bases of the junction unmatched. Per the germline V gene, CDR1 is SQVTM and CDR2 is ANQGSEA. This CDR3 has 17 amino acids. This CDR3 is CSVDHRLARSSYNEQFF. The CDR3 coding sequence is TGCAGCGTTGACCACCGACTAGCGAGAAGCTCCTACAATGAGCAGTTCTTC.